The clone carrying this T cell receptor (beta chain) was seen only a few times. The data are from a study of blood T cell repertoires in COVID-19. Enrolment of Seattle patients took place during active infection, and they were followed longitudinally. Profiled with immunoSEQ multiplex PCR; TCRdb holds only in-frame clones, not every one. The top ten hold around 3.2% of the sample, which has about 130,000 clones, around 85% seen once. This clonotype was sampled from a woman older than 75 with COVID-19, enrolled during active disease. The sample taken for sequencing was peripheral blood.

The DNA for the CDR3 is TGCGCCAGCAGCCAAGAGGTCGGACTAGCGGGGGTGCAGTACTTC. Protein sequence: CASSQEVGLAGVQYF. This chain joins TRBV4-3 and TRBJ2-7; 13 bases are shared with TRBD2. The germline CDR1 and CDR2 sequences are LGHNA and YSLEER. This CDR3 is 15 amino acids long. V lost 0 bases to trimming and J lost 9 bases; unmatched junction nucleotides: 5.